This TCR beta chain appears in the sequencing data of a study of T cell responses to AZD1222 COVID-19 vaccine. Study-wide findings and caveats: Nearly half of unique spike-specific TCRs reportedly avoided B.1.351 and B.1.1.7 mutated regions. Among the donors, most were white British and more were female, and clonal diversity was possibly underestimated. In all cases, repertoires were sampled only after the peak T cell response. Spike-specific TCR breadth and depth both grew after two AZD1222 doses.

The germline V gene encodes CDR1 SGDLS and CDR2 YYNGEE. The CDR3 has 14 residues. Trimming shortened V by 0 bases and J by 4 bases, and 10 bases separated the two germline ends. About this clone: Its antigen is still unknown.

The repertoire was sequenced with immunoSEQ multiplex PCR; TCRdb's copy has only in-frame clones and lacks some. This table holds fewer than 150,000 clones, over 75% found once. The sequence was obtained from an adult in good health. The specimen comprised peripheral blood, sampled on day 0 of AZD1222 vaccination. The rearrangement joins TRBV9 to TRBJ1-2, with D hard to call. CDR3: CASSVGEGSYGYTF. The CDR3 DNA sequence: TGTGCCAGCAGCGTAGGGGAAGGATCCTATGGCTACACCTTC.